A single sample is the source of the 10 T cell receptor beta chains below, sequenced in a study of blood T cell repertoires in COVID-19. Method: immunoSEQ multiplex PCR; TCRdb's copy keeps in-frame clones and lacks some. Of over 350,000 clones listed, about 88% were seen once; the top ten hold 0.9% to 1.5%. The sequenced sample consisted of PBMCs or T cells enriched from blood (not recorded which). The receptors shown here come from a woman in her late teens or twenties who had recovered from COVID-19.

This rearrangement joins TRBV19 to TRBJ2-7, with 9 bases fitting TRBD1. V shed 5 bases, J shed 0 bases, and the junction held 8 bases outside the gene matches. This CDR3 has 16 amino acids. Germline V CDR1 and CDR2: LNHDA, SQIVND (reference sequence). In DNA, the CDR3 is TGTGCCAGTAGTGAAGGACAGGGGTTTAGCTCCTACGAGCAGTACTTC. It codes for CASSEGQGFSSYEQYF.

The V and J genes are TRBV4-3 and TRBJ1-4, with TRBD1 matching over 8 bases. The trim removed 0 bases at V and 8 bases at J, leaving 5 bases unmatched. This CDR3 is 15 amino acids long. Looked up from germline, CDR1 is LGHNA and CDR2 is YSLEER. The CDR3 coding sequence is TGCGCCAGCAGCCAAGATCAGGGGGCCACGGAAAAACTGTTTTTT. It encodes CASSQDQGATEKLFF.

The chain links TRBV28 to TRBJ2-7; 7 bases are a match to TRBD1. The germline gives CDR1 MDHEN, CDR2 SYDVKM. The trim removed 1 base at V and 3 bases at J, leaving 3 bases unmatched. The CDR3 extends over 14 amino acids. The CDR3 DNA follows: TGTGCCAGCAGTTTATTCGGGACAGTCTACGAGCAGTACTTC. Amino acid sequence: CASSLFGTVYEQYF. Complete variable domain (other parts from reference TRBV28 and TRBJ2-7): DVKVTQSSRYLVKRTGEKVFLECVQDMDHENMFWYRQDPGLGLRLIYFSYDVKMKEKGDIPEGYSVSREKKERFSLILESASTNQTSMYLCASSLFGTVYEQYFGPGTRLTVT.

This clone came up once. The chain has TRBV6-5 and TRBJ1-5; 12 nucleotides agree with TRBD1. With 4 bases clipped from V and 6 bases from J, the junction kept 7 bases outside the gene matches. CDR3 length: 16 residues. Germline V gives CDR1 MNHEY, CDR2 SVGAGI. The CDR3 here is CASSWGTGGFGQPQHF. In DNA, the CDR3 is TGTGCCAGCAGTTGGGGGACAGGGGGCTTCGGTCAGCCCCAGCATTTT.

The chain joins TRBV3-1 (or the pseudogene TRBV3-2) to TRBJ2-5; 8 bases match TRBD2. Germline V gene data show CDR1 as LGHDT and CDR2 as YNNKEL (reference sequence). The CDR3 is made up of 20 amino acids. J lost 5 bases, V lost 1 base, and 21 bases had no gene match. CDR3 protein: CASSQGRGRTSGHKLETQYF. CDR3 in DNA: TGTGCCAGCAGCCAAGGCCGGGGCAGAACTAGCGGACACAAATTGGAGACCCAGTACTTC.

In this sample, this clone turned up a few times. J is TRBJ2-2 and V is TRBV6-4; no clear D gene. This CDR3 spans 13 amino acids. Trimming cost V 4 bases and J 3 bases, with 6 bases left between them. Germline CDR1 MRHNA, CDR2 SNTAGT. The CDR3, as DNA: TGTGCCAGCAGTGGGTCAGACACCGGGGAGCTGTTTTTT. This gives the protein CASSGSDTGELFF.

The chain is built from TRBV5-6 and TRBJ2-6; the match to TRBD1 covers 7 bases. V shed 3 bases and J 0 bases; nucleotides not matched to a gene: 6. The CDR3 has 17 amino acids. From germline, CDR1 is SGHDT and CDR2 YYEEEE. As DNA, the CDR3 is TGTGCCAGCAGCTCGGACAGGACGAGCTCTGGGGCCAACGTCCTGACTTTC. It encodes CASSSDRTSSGANVLTF.

This clone was found once. V is TRBV10-1 and J is TRBJ1-5; D is unclear. Germline lookup yields CDR1 WNHNN and CDR2 SYGVQD (reference sequence). The CDR3 has 17 residues. V was clipped by 2 bases and J by 2 bases, with 16 bases between them. CDR3 sequence: CASSEGELEKGNQPQHF. The CDR3 DNA reads TGCGCCAGCAGTGAGGGGGAGCTAGAGAAGGGCAATCAGCCCCAGCATTTT.

The V call is TRBV3-1 (or the pseudogene TRBV3-2), the J call TRBJ2-4; a weak D match, TRBD1 (6 bases). CDR3 length equals 16 residues. V was cut by 4 bases and J by 3 bases, with 16 bases left in between. CDR1 LGHDT and CDR2 YNNKEL come from the germline V gene (reference sequence). This CDR3 reads CASSRSGTLGKNIQYF. The DNA for the CDR3 is TGTGCCAGCAGCCGATCCGGGACATTGGGCAAAAACATTCAGTACTTC.

V gene TRBV19 combines with J gene TRBJ1-1, with 12 bases aligning to TRBD1. The CDR3 sequence is 18 residues long. Per the germline V gene, CDR1 is LNHDA and CDR2 is SQIVND (reference sequence). Trimming took 4 bases from V and 6 from J; bases not matched to a gene: 15. CDR3 in DNA: TGTGCCAGTAGTACTTGGGGACAGGGGGCTATCCCCTCGGCTGAAGCTTTCTTT. It yields the protein CASSTWGQGAIPSAEAFF.